Listed here are 10 T cell receptor beta chains from one sample, sequenced in a study of human T cells and chemical hapten exposure. Time point defined: pre-sensitization, week 0. Treatment of the sample: therapeutic diphenylcyclopropenone sensitization with weekly scalp DPC. TCRdb re-called the RACE reads with MiXCR, one entry per CDR3 protein. The repertoire holds more than 250,000 distinct CDR3 sequences, approximately 8.6% seen once, with 2.3% in the top ten. The sequences come from whole blood, collected in connection with sensitization to the hapten diphenylcyclopropenone (DPC). Receptors originate from a woman aged 40-49 years with alopecia areata. Some clones in this sample may be carry-over from other donors' samples.

This clonotype showed up just a few times. V gene TRBV28 combines with J gene TRBJ1-3; perhaps TRBD1 as D (5 bases). Germline CDR1 MDHEN, CDR2 SYDVKM. CDR3 length: 14 residues. Trimming pared 4 bases from V and 0 bases from J, leaving 7 bases between. The CDR3 protein is CASSSGGSGNTIYF. The CDR3 DNA reads TGTGCCAGCAGTTCCGGGGGCTCTGGAAACACCATATATTTT.

The chain recombines TRBV6-2 or TRBV6-3 with TRBJ2-1; D ambiguous. V lost 6 bases and J 7 bases, leaving 16 bases between the germline ends. CDR3 size: 14 residues. Germline V lookup: CDR1 MNHEY, CDR2 SVGEGT. DNA for the CDR3: TGTGCCAGCAGCCGGGCCTCTTTCGAAAATGAGCAGTTCTTC. The encoded protein is CASSRASFENEQFF.

This clonotype was seen ten or more times. J is TRBJ2-3 and V is TRBV9; D gene ambiguous. The V end was cut by 4 bases, the J end by 2 bases, with 8 bases between. The length of the CDR3 is 13 residues. CDR1 is SGDLS, CDR2 YYNGEE, per germline. CDR3 residues: CASSLVHTDTQYF. The CDR3 DNA reads as TGTGCCAGCAGCCTCGTGCACACAGATACGCAGTATTTT.

This clonotype was seen only a few times. The rearrangement joins TRBV4-2 to TRBJ2-5, with TRBD1 identical over 7 bases. With 5 bases clipped from V and 5 bases from J, the junction kept 14 bases outside the gene matches. The CDR3 length is 16 residues. Germline V gene sequence: CDR1 LGHNA, CDR2 YNFKEQ. CDR3 bases: TGTGCCAGCAGCTTTACGCCGGGACAGTCAACGGAGACCCAGTACTTC. Amino acids: CASSFTPGQSTETQYF.

This clonotype has at least ten counts. The chain employs TRBV28 and TRBJ2-7; no firm D call. The CDR3 runs 13 residues. The germline CDR1 and CDR2 sequences are MDHEN and SYDVKM. Trimming shortened V by 7 bases and J by 5 bases, and 15 bases separated the two germline ends. The CDR3: CASTQDSRHEQYF. Here the CDR3 DNA reads TGTGCCAGCACCCAAGATAGCCGCCACGAGCAGTACTTC.

This clonotype was picked up many times. V and J are TRBV28 and TRBJ2-2; D is undetermined. Germline values: CDR1 MDHEN, CDR2 SYDVKM. V gave up 4 bases and J gave up 4 bases, with 7 bases separating them. The CDR3 has 13 amino acids. CDR3 residues: CASSWQSTGELFF. The CDR3 DNA follows: TGTGCCAGCAGTTGGCAGAGCACCGGGGAGCTGTTTTTT.

The table lists this clonotype with a few counts. The chain recombines TRBV5-1 with TRBJ2-7; TRBD1 is a possible D gene (6 bases). This CDR3 region has 14 residues. V dropped 5 bases and J dropped 0 bases, with 12 bases sitting between them. Germline-derived CDR1 and CDR2 are SGHRS and YFSETQ. Written as DNA, the CDR3 is TGCGCCAGCAGTCCCGGGACACGCTCCTACGAGCAGTACTTC. Its protein is CASSPGTRSYEQYF.

This clonotype has a count of ten or more. The rearrangement links TRBV20-1 to TRBJ2-1; the match to TRBD1 covers 9 bases. Germline CDR1 is DFQATT and CDR2 is SNEGSKA (reference sequence). The V gene end was trimmed by 3 bases and the J gene end by 3 bases; junction bases not matched to a gene: 9. This CDR3 has 16 residues. The DNA of the CDR3 is TGCAGTGCTAGCCAAAGGACGGGACAGGGCTACAATGAGCAGTTCTTC. It encodes CSASQRTGQGYNEQFF.

The chain combines TRBV2 with TRBJ1-1, with TRBD1 as a possible D gene (5 bases). Germline CDR1 is SNHLY and CDR2 is FYNNEI. CDR3 length equals 14 residues. Trimming cost V 5 bases and J 2 bases, with 12 bases left between them. CDR3 nucleotide sequence: TGTGCCAGCAGTCGGGACTGGGCAAACACTGAAGCTTTCTTT. Protein sequence: CASSRDWANTEAFF.

The chain links TRBV28 to TRBJ2-3; tentative D call: TRBD2 (7 bases). This CDR3 comprises 16 residues. Germline values: CDR1 MDHEN, CDR2 SYDVKM. Trimming removed 3 bases from V and 6 bases from J, with 19 bases in between. The CDR3 sequence: CASSFSRGAGADTQYF. CDR3 bases: TGTGCCAGCAGTTTTTCAAGGGGGGCGGGAGCTGATACGCAGTATTTT.